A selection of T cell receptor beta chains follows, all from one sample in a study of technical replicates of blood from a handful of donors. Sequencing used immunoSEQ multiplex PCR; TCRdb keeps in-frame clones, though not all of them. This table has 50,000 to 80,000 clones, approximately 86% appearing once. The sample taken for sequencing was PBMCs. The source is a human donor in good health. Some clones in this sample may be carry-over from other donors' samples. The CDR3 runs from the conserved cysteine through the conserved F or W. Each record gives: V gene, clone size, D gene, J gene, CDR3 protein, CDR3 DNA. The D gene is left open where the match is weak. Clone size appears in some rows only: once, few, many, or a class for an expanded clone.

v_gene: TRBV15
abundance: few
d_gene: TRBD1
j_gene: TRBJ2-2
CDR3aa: CATSDQDRGDTGELFF
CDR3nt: TGTGCCACCAGCGACCAGGACAGGGGTGACACCGGGGAGCTGTTTTTT

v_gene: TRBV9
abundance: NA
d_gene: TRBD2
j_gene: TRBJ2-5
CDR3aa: CASSAGTSGRKETQYF
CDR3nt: TGTGCCAGCAGCGCAGGGACTAGCGGGAGAAAAGAGACCCAGTACTTC

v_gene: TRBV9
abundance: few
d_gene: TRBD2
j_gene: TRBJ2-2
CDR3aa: CASSVEPKTSGRAGFTGELFF
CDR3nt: TGTGCCAGCAGCGTCGAACCGAAGACTAGCGGGAGGGCCGGGTTTACCGGGGAGCTGTTTTTT

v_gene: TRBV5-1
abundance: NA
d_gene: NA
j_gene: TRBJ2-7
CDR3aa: CASSLEDRTYEQYF
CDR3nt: TGCGCCAGCAGCTTGGAGGACAGAACCTACGAGCAGTACTTC

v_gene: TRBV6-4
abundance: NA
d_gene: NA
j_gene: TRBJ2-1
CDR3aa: CASSEGGGQDEQFF
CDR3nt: TGTGCCAGCAGTGAAGGGGGGGGCCAAGATGAGCAGTTCTTC

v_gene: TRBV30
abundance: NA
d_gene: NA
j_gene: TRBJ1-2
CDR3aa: CAWSRRGRSYGYTF
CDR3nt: TGTGCCTGGAGTCGGAGGGGCAGGAGCTATGGCTACACCTTC

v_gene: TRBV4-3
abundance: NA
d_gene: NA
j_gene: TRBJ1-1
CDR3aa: CASSQDPMRSEAFF
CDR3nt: TGCGCCAGCAGCCAAGATCCCATGAGGTCTGAAGCTTTCTTT

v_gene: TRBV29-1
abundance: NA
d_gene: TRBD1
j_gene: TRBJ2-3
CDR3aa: CSAGQGDTDTQYF
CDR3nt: TGCAGCGCGGGACAGGGAGACACAGATACGCAGTATTTT

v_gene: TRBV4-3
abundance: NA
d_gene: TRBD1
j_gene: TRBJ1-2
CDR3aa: CASSQFWTGNQGYTF
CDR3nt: TGCGCCAGCAGCCAATTTTGGACAGGGAATCAGGGCTACACCTTC

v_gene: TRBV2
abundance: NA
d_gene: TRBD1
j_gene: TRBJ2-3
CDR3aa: CASSGQGALDTQYF
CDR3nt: TGTGCCAGCAGTGGACAGGGGGCATTGGATACGCAGTATTTT

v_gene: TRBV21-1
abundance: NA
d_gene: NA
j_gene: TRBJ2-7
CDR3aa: CASSKSDYEQYF
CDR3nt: TGTGCCAGCAGCAAAAGCGACTACGAGCAGTACTTC

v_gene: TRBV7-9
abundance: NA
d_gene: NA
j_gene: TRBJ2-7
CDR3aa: CASSLAAGLGYEQYF
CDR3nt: TGTGCCAGCAGCTTAGCCGCAGGGCTAGGCTACGAGCAGTACTTC

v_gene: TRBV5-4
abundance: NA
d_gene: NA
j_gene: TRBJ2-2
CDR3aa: CASSKGVTNTGELFF
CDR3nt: TGTGCCAGCAGTAAGGGGGTTACGAACACCGGGGAGCTGTTTTTT

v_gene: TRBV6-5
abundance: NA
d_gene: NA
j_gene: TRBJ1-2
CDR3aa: CASRPDRLNYGYTF
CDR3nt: TGTGCCAGCAGACCGGACAGACTCAACTATGGCTACACCTTC

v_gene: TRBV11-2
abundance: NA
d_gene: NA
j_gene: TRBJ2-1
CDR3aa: CASTTGLFDGEQFF
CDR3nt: TGTGCCAGCACCACAGGGTTATTTGATGGTGAGCAGTTCTTC

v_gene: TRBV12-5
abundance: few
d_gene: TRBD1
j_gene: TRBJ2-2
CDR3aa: CASGPTGRELFF
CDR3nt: TGTGCTAGTGGTCCGACAGGGAGGGAGCTGTTTTTT

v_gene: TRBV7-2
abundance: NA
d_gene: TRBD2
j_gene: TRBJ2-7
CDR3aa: CASSLDGGGPEEQYF
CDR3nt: TGTGCCAGCAGCTTAGATGGGGGAGGGCCTGAAGAGCAGTACTTC

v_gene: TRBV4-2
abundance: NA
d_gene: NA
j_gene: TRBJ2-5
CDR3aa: CASSQELAETQYF
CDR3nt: TGTGCCAGCAGCCAAGAGCTAGCTGAGACCCAGTACTTC

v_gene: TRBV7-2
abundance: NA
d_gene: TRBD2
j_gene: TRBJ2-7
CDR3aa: CASSLGLALYEQYF
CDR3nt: TGTGCCAGCAGCCTAGGACTAGCGCTCTACGAGCAGTACTTC

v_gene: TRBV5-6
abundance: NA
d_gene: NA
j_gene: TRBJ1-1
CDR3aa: CASSLGGGYTEAFF
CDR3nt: TGTGCCAGCAGCTTAGGGGGGGGCTACACTGAAGCTTTCTTT

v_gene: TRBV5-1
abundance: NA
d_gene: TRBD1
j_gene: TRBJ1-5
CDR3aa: CASSLGAGGQGQPQHF
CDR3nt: TGCGCCAGCAGCTTGGGGGCAGGGGGCCAGGGGCAGCCCCAGCATTTT

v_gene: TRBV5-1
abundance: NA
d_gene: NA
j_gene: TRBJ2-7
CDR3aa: CASSLAPGSRYEQYF
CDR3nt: TGCGCCAGCAGCTTGGCACCCGGGAGTCGCTACGAGCAGTACTTC

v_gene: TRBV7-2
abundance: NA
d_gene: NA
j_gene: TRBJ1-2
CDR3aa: CASSPGQVNYGYTF
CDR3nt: TGTGCCAGCAGCCCGGGACAAGTTAACTATGGCTACACCTTC

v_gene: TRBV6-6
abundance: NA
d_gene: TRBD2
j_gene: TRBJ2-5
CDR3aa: CASSFREGLETQYF
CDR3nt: TGTGCCAGCAGTTTCCGGGAGGGCCTAGAGACCCAGTACTTC

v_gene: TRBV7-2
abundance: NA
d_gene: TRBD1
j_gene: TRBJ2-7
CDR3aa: CASSGQGWEQYF
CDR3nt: TGTGCCAGCAGCGGACAGGGCTGGGAGCAGTACTTC

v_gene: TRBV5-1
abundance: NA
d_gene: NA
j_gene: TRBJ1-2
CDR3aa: CASSLAGRSGYTF
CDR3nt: TGCGCCAGCAGCTTGGCAGGTCGTTCCGGCTACACCTTC

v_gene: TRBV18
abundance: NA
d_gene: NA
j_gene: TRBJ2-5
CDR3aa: CASSAGPQETQYF
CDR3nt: TGTGCCAGCTCAGCGGGACCCCAAGAGACCCAGTACTTC

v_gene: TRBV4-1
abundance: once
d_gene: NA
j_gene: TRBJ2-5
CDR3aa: CASSQSYQMETQYF
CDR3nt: TGCGCCAGCAGCCAATCATATCAGATGGAGACCCAGTACTTC

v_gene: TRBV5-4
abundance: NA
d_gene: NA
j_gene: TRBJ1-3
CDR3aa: CASSLKIYREYAGNTIYF
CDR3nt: TGTGCCAGCAGCTTGAAGATTTACAGGGAGTATGCTGGAAACACCATATATTTT

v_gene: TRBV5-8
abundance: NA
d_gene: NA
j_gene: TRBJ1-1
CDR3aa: CASSLTRGRTEAFF
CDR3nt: TGTGCCAGCAGCTTAACCAGGGGACGAACCGAAGCTTTCTTT

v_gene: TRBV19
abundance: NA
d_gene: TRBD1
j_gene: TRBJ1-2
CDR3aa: CASSTEPTGGYYGYTF
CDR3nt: TGTGCCAGTAGTACTGAACCCACAGGGGGATACTATGGCTACACCTTC

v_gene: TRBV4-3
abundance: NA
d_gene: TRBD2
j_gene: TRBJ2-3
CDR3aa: CASSQRSIAGRGDTQYF
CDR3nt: TGCGCCAGCAGCCAACGGTCTATAGCGGGGCGGGGGGATACGCAGTATTTT

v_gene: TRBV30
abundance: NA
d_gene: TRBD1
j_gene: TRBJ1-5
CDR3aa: CACRTGPGQPQHF
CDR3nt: TGTGCCTGTAGGACAGGGCCCGGGCAGCCCCAGCATTTT